The sample holds a few counts of the clone carrying this TCR beta chain. Antigen unknown. Germline CDR1 ENHRY, CDR2 SYGVKD. The CDR3 runs to 16 residues. V was trimmed by 7 bases and J by 5 bases, leaving 23 bases between them. The data were obtained in a study of identical twins. TCRdb re-called the 5' RACE reads with MiXCR, one entry per CDR3 protein. The sample records under 1 million distinct CDR3 sequences, about 12% being singletons. General study findings and limits: Sharing of beta out-of-frame sequences by twins showed a weaker excess. Cord blood beta clonotypes present at high abundance carried fewer insertions; no such pattern appeared in memory repertoires.

This sample also appeared in a second study, on yellow fever vaccine responses in identical twins.

The receptor comes from a woman aged 18 to 35 in good health. The chain employs TRBV10-3 and TRBJ1-2; weak D call: TRBD1 (6 bases). The sample taken for sequencing was PBMCs. The DNA for the CDR3 is TGTGCCATCAACGGCGGCAGAGGGGGGCTGAGTTATGGCTACACCTTC. It specifies CAINGGRGGLSYGYTF.